The present TCR beta chain was sequenced within a study of cytomegalovirus exposure and HLA in healthy donors. The PCR employed 60 Vbeta primers together with 13 Jbeta primers. Sequenced by immunoSEQ multiplex PCR; TCRdb stores in-frame clones only, minus some. The data show under 150,000 clones, approximately 80% seen once. Of note for this clone: Its antigen is unknown.

Study conclusions and caveats: Reports indicated that the classifier achieved high specificity and sensitivity in diagnosing cytomegalovirus status.

Germline lookup yields CDR1 SGHNT and CDR2 YYREEE (reference sequence). Trimming removed 5 bases from V and 7 bases from J; junction bases left unmatched: 6. The CDR3 length is 13 residues. The chain couples TRBV5-4 to TRBJ1-2, with 9 bases aligning to TRBD1. This clonotype was sampled from a male donor in good health and CMV-seronegative. Sequenced input: PBMCs. CDR3 nucleotides: TGTGCCAGCAGGTGGACAGGGGAGGGTGGCTACACCTTC. This translates into CASRWTGEGGYTF. Full variable domain (outside the CDR3, taken from reference TRBV5-4 and TRBJ1-2): ETGVTQSPTHLIKTRGQQVTLRCSSQSGHNTVSWYQQALGQGPQFIFQYYREEENGRGNFPPRFSGLQFPNYSSELNVNALELDDSALYLCASRWTGEGGYTFGSGTRLTVV.